This TCR beta chain was retrieved from a study of shared clonotypes between healthy human individuals. The V segment lost 5 bases and the J segment 2 bases; nucleotides outside the gene matches: 8. The CDR3 extends over 16 amino acids. Germline CDR1 reads SEHNR; CDR2 reads FQNEAQ (reference sequence). Replicate PCRs from sorted subsets contained about 0.2 ug DNA, which is 31,000 or so T cell genomes. Clones were read by immunoSEQ multiplex PCR, and TCRdb kept only the in-frame ones, dropping some. The table includes millions of clones, 85% to 95% detected once. The material sequenced was naive CD4+ T cells sorted from blood. Subset given: CD45RA+ positively selected. The chain employs TRBV7-9 and TRBJ2-1, with 8 bases lining up with TRBD2. This clonotype was obtained from a man younger than 30 in good health. CDR3 coding DNA: TGTGCCAGCAGCCCCCAGCGGGGGAATACCTACAATGAGCAGTTCTTC. Its translation: CASSPQRGNTYNEQFF.